The 5 T cell receptor beta chains in this list originate from one sample, sequenced in a study of CD4 T cells in relation to SARS-CoV-2 and coronaviruses. Assay used: immunoSEQ multiplex PCR; TCRdb lists only in-frame clones, some missing. In the table there are 41,000 or so clones, 84% of which are singletons. Which antigens these TCRs recognize remains unknown. The source material was naive CD4+ T cells from PBMCs, cultured in vitro. Sample subset: naive CD4+ T cells isolated by negative enrichment. The source is an adult with COVID-19.

The V and J genes are TRBV5-4 and TRBJ2-1; tentatively, D is TRBD2 (5 bases). Deletions cut 4 bases from V and 6 bases from J, with 14 bases between. The CDR3 contains 14 residues. Germline-derived CDR1 and CDR2 are SGHNT and YYREEE (reference sequence). The CDR3 loop reads CASSRRTLLNEQFF. Here the CDR3 DNA reads TGTGCCAGCAGCAGGAGGACCCTGCTCAATGAGCAGTTCTTC.

The V call is TRBV7-6, the J call TRBJ2-1; D tentatively fits TRBD1 or TRBD2 (5 bases each). The V gene lost 5 bases and the J gene lost 2 bases, with 13 bases spanning the gap. The CDR3 is 15 residues long. Germline CDR1 is SGHVS and CDR2 is FNYEAQ. The CDR3 DNA reads as TGTGCCAGCAGCGCTGGGACGGTTACCTACAATGAGCAGTTCTTC. It specifies CASSAGTVTYNEQFF. Full variable domain (outside the CDR3, taken from reference TRBV7-6 and TRBJ2-1): GAGVSQSPRYKVTKRGQDVALRCDPISGHVSLYWYRQALGQGPEFLTYFNYEAQQDKSGLPNDRFSAERPEGSISTLTIQRTEQRDSAMYRCASSAGTVTYNEQFFGPGTRLTVL.

A remark on this clone: An end of the junction does not agree with germline; a read error may underlie this. Other DNA sequences in this specimen translate into the identical CDR3. The V and J genes are TRBV7-3 and TRBJ1-2; tentatively, D is TRBD1 (5 bases). Germline CDR1 and CDR2: SGHTA and FQGTGA. CDR3 length: 15 amino acids. CDR3 nucleotides: TGTGCCAGTAGCTTTTTCACAGGTCCGGGCTATGGCTACACCTTC. It translates to CASSFFTGPGYGYTF.

This clone was seen more than once but under ten times. This chain uses TRBV5-1 with TRBJ2-7; the D gene is possibly TRBD2 (6 bases). The CDR3 totals 14 residues. V was pared by 7 bases and J by 3 bases, with 17 bases between. The V gene's germline CDR1 is SGHRS and CDR2 YFSETQ. The CDR3 DNA reads TGCGCCAGCCGCCGGGGGACGGGCCACTACGAGCAGTACTTC. It yields the protein CASRRGTGHYEQYF.

The CDR3 is CSVPGQGGNSPLHF. The DNA of the CDR3 is TGCAGCGTTCCCGGACAGGGGGGGAATTCACCCCTCCACTTT. The V and J genes are TRBV29-1 and TRBJ1-6, with 10 bases fitting TRBD1. The CDR3 extends over 14 amino acids. V shed 5 bases, J shed 7 bases, and the junction held 5 bases outside the gene matches. Per germline, CDR1 SQVTM and CDR2 ANQGSEA.